This entry lists 7 T cell receptor beta chains sequenced from one sample in a study of blood T cell repertoires in COVID-19. The table came from immunoSEQ multiplex PCR; TCRdb's copy has only in-frame clones and leaves some out. The data show about 240,000 clones, roughly 86% seen once. Material: PBMCs or T cells enriched from blood (not recorded which). The receptors derive from a woman aged 30 to 39 with acute COVID-19.

The chain combines TRBV6-5 with TRBJ1-4; D is ambiguous. The V end lost 8 bases, the J end lost 5 bases, and 15 bases lay between the germline ends. Germline values: CDR1 MNHEY, CDR2 SVGAGI. This CDR3 has 14 residues. As DNA, the CDR3 is TGTGCCAGCCGGTCAGGCGACGCAAATGAAAAACTGTTTTTT. It is translated as CASRSGDANEKLFF.

V usage is TRBV3-1 (or the pseudogene TRBV3-2) and J usage is TRBJ2-5; 11 positions match TRBD2. The junction had 9 bases not matched to a gene; V was cut back by 1 base and J by 5 bases. The CDR3 spans 17 residues. Germline V gene sequence: CDR1 LGHDT, CDR2 YNNKEL (reference sequence). In nucleotides, the CDR3 is TGTGCCAGCAGCCAAGTTGGTAGCGGGGGGGCCTATGAGACCCAGTACTTC. Its translation is CASSQVGSGGAYETQYF.

This chain links TRBV29-1 with TRBJ2-1; the match to TRBD2 covers 12 bases. Germline lookup yields CDR1 SQVTM and CDR2 ANQGSEA. CDR3 length: 15 residues. V was clipped by 3 bases and J by 5 bases; unmatched bases: 5. The CDR3 spells CSVDTLAGGNNEQFF. DNA of the CDR3: TGCAGCGTTGACACACTAGCGGGGGGTAACAATGAGCAGTTCTTC.

CDR3: CASSSGGGDYGYTF. Here the CDR3 DNA reads TGTGCCAGCAGCTCTGGCGGGGGGGACTATGGCTACACCTTC. The chain combines TRBV5-5 with TRBJ1-2; D is possibly TRBD1 (5 bases). The CDR3 is 14 amino acids. Trimming stripped 3 bases from V and 3 bases from J, with 12 bases between. CDR1 and CDR2 (germline): SGHKS, YYEKEE (reference sequence).

V and J are TRBV3-1 (or the pseudogene TRBV3-2) and TRBJ2-1; 7 bases map to TRBD1. The CDR3 spans 17 residues. V dropped 5 bases and J dropped 3; count of bases not matched to a gene: 13. CDR1 and CDR2 (germline): LGHDT, YNNKEL (reference sequence). CDR3 sequence (DNA): TGTGCCAGCAGCTCAGGTCTGAGGGACAGAGACTACAATGAGCAGTTCTTC. This translates into CASSSGLRDRDYNEQFF.

The chain has TRBV7-2 and TRBJ1-3; D is ambiguous. This CDR3 contains 14 residues. Germline lookup yields CDR1 SGHTA and CDR2 FQGNSA. Trimming stripped 0 bases from V and 2 bases from J, with 5 bases between. DNA for the CDR3: TGTGCCAGCAGCTTAGCAGGAGCTGGAAACACCATATATTTT. Its translation is CASSLAGAGNTIYF. Full variable domain (remainder filled in from reference TRBV7-2 and TRBJ1-3): GAGVSQSPSNKVTEKGKDVELRCDPISGHTALYWYRQSLGQGLEFLIYFQGNSAPDKSGLPSDRFSAERTGGSVSTLTIQRTQQEDSAVYLCASSLAGAGNTIYFGEGSWLTVV.

This rearrangement joins TRBV2 to TRBJ1-6; 8 bases are shared with TRBD1. Trimming removed 4 bases from V and 7 bases from J; junction bases left unmatched: 3. The germline gives CDR1 SNHLY, CDR2 FYNNEI. The CDR3 spans 14 residues. This CDR3 is CASSGTGMNSPLHF. The CDR3 bases are TGTGCCAGCAGTGGGACAGGGATGAATTCACCCCTCCACTTT.